Described below is a single TCR beta chain sequence and its context. The CDR3 is 13 residues long. Germline V gene data show CDR1 as DFQATT and CDR2 as SNEGSKA (reference sequence). Trimming removed 2 bases from V and 6 bases from J; junction bases left unmatched: 1. This specimen belongs to a study of T-cell reconstitution after alpha-beta-depleted transplantation in children. As it was prepared, the TCRbeta library received unique molecular identifiers. TCRdb recomputed calls from the PCR reads with MiXCR, one row per CDR3 protein. Of approximately 640,000 distinct CDR3 sequences listed, 16% were seen once; the top ten hold approximately 1%.

The source of this sequence is a human donor who donated a stem cell graft to a child with acute myeloid leukemia. The chain recombines TRBV20-1 with TRBJ2-1, with TRBD2 matching 10 bases. Source: PBMCs from the stem cell graft donor, taken from the stem cell graft. The DNA for the CDR3 is TGCAGTGCTAGACTAGCGGGGGTCAATGAGCAGTTCTTC. Amino acids: CSARLAGVNEQFF.